This entry describes one TCR beta chain. Its antigen remains unidentified. V lost 1 base and J 4 bases, leaving 12 bases between the germline ends. The CDR3 covers 14 residues. In germline, CDR1 is SGHRS, CDR2 YFSETQ. These data belong to a study of CD8 T cells in ankylosing spondylitis. Quantitative barcoded 5'-RACE was used to prepare TCR beta libraries. TCRdb reprocessed the 5' RACE reads via MiXCR and lists one record per CDR3 protein. The sample shows 350,000 to 550,000 distinct CDR3 sequences, 25% to 30% of them seen only once. Study observations and caveats: Those disease-linked clones were CD8+; they were also relatively rare in peripheral blood. It appeared that ankylosing spondylitis blood was characterized by a TCR beta motif of several highly homologous variants. Prior work had noted some motif variants in reactive arthritis blood and synovial fluid.

This rearrangement joins TRBV5-1 to TRBJ2-7; tentatively, D is TRBD2 (7 bases). This sequence originates from a male donor with ankylosing spondylitis. Sample: blood, either unsorted or a sorted T cell fraction (not recorded which). CDR3 amino acids: CASSLQGGGYEQYF. CDR3 nucleotide sequence: TGCGCCAGCAGCTTGCAGGGAGGGGGATACGAGCAGTACTTC.